This T cell receptor (beta chain) comes out of a study of OX40 agonist ivuxolimab in advanced cancers. This clone showed up just once. Its antigen is not known. The assay was immunoSEQ multiplex PCR, and TCRdb's table has in-frame clones only and misses some. In the table there are 65,000 to 80,000 clones, more than 90% of which are singletons. Study outcomes and limitations: Blood T cells, both CD4+ and CD8+, expanded clonally by week 6 at 0.1 to 3.0 mg/kg.

V was trimmed by 6 bases and J by 1 base, leaving 7 bases between them. The CDR3 covers 13 residues. Germline V gene lookup returns CDR1 MDHEN and CDR2 SYDVKM. Blood was sampled at baseline, cycle 4 day 1, and cycle 7 day 1. V gene TRBV28 combines with J gene TRBJ1-5; D ambiguous. The source material was CD4+ or CD8+ T cells sorted from blood, sampled in a trial of the OX40 agonist ivuxolimab. The source of this sequence is an adult with an advanced solid tumor such as melanoma, head and neck, liver or kidney cancer. The CDR3 region is CASRRQSNQPQHF. The CDR3 nucleotides are TGTGCCAGCAGGCGGCAGAGCAATCAGCCCCAGCATTTT.